Each of the 26 T cell receptor beta chains below was sequenced from the same sample in a study of T cells in Graves' hyperthyroidism and ophthalmopathy. Researchers took RNA transcripts and amplified the TCR beta CDR3 regions from them. The primer set for the first-round RT-PCR of the TCR CDR3 was HTBI. TCRdb re-analysed the multiplex PCR reads in MiXCR, keeping a single row per CDR3 protein. This table holds 600,000 or so distinct CDR3 sequences, roughly 16% found once. The sample taken for sequencing was blood. Receptors originate from a woman aged 25 to 39 with Graves' hyperthyroidism.

This chain links TRBV19 with TRBJ2-3, with 9 bases fitting TRBD2. With 10 bases clipped from V and 2 bases from J, the junction kept 4 bases outside the gene matches. Per the germline V gene, CDR1 is LNHDA and CDR2 is SQIVND (reference sequence). This CDR3 is 13 amino acids long. The CDR3 DNA follows: TGTGCCACGGTAGCGGGAGTCACAGATACGCAGTATTTT. Translating gives CATVAGVTDTQYF. Full variable domain (remainder filled in from reference TRBV19 and TRBJ2-3): DGGITQSPKYLFRKEGQNVTLSCEQNLNHDAMYWYRQDPGQGLRLIYYSQIVNDFQKGDIAEGYSVSREKKESFPLTVTSAQKNPTAFYLCATVAGVTDTQYFGPGTRLTVL.

This clonotype has just a few counts. The V call is TRBV5-1, the J call TRBJ2-7; D unclear. The germline V gene encodes CDR1 SGHRS and CDR2 YFSETQ. The V end was cut by 0 bases, the J end by 5 bases, with 9 bases between. This CDR3 comprises 13 residues. Here the CDR3 reads CASSLVAGNEQYF. CDR3 sequence (DNA): TGCGCCAGCAGCTTGGTAGCTGGGAACGAGCAGTACTTC.

This clonotype was seen many times. The chain couples TRBV6-1 to TRBJ2-3, with D perhaps assigned TRBD1 or TRBD2 (5 bases each). V dropped 8 bases and J dropped 4 bases, with 19 bases sitting between them. This CDR3 spans 15 amino acids. Germline lookup yields CDR1 MNHNS and CDR2 SASEGT. CDR3 bases: TGTGCCAGCCAAAACGGGGACGGTGGCGCAGATACGCAGTATTTT. This sequence encodes CASQNGDGGADTQYF.

This clonotype occurred a few times. The chain has TRBV7-2 and TRBJ1-5, with D tentatively TRBD1 (5 bases). The CDR3 runs to 15 residues. Germline V gene lookup returns CDR1 SGHTA and CDR2 FQGNSA. Trimming pared 5 bases from V and 1 base from J, leaving 12 bases between. CDR3 in DNA: TGTGCCAGCAGCCCCAGCTGGGGGAGCAATCAGCCCCAGCATTTT. Protein: CASSPSWGSNQPQHF.

The chain uses TRBV27 and TRBJ1-5, with D possibly being TRBD1 (5 bases). Germline CDR1 reads MNHEY; CDR2 reads SMNVEV (reference sequence). The CDR3 has 16 residues. Trimming shortened V by 2 bases and J by 6 bases, and 17 bases separated the two germline ends. The CDR3 is CASSLGGTPEGQPQHF. DNA for the CDR3: TGTGCCAGCAGTTTAGGAGGGACCCCAGAGGGTCAGCCCCAGCATTTT.

J is TRBJ2-1 and V is TRBV20-1; 9 bases are shared with TRBD1. The CDR3 extends over 16 amino acids. Germline loops: CDR1 DFQATT, CDR2 SNEGSKA (reference sequence). V was clipped by 6 bases and J by 7 bases; unmatched bases: 16. The CDR3 region is CSAVTLGTGLGNEQFF. As DNA, the CDR3 is TGCAGTGCCGTTACGTTAGGGACAGGGTTGGGTAATGAGCAGTTCTTC.

This clonotype has at least ten counts. The chain carries TRBV12-3 or TRBV12-4 and TRBJ2-1; unclear D gene. The V end was cut by 5 bases, the J end by 4 bases, with 18 bases between. The CDR3 contains 16 residues. CDR3 coding DNA: TGTGCCAGCAGTACCCGCGATATTTCCGCGTACAATGAGCAGTTCTTC. This gives the protein CASSTRDISAYNEQFF.

Many counts were recorded for this clonotype. The chain links TRBV3-1 to TRBJ2-7; D unclear. This CDR3 region has 12 residues. The germline V and J ends were trimmed by 3 bases and 2 bases, with 5 bases remaining between them. Germline V gives CDR1 LGHDT, CDR2 YNNKEL (reference sequence). The CDR3 is CASSHETYEQYF. CDR3 coding DNA: TGTGCCAGCAGCCACGAGACCTACGAGCAGTACTTC.

This clonotype occurred a few times. A much larger clone is a single base away; this may be a read error. The CDR3 bases are TGTGCCAGCAGGCCTAGCGGTTTAGCCAAAGACATTCAGTACTTC. It translates to CASRPSGLAKDIQYF. The rearrangement uses TRBV28 and TRBJ2-4; 7 bases are a match to TRBD2. Per germline, CDR1 MDHEN and CDR2 SYDVKM. CDR3 length: 15 residues.

A note on this clonotype: One end of the junction is discordant with germline, which a read error may explain. This chain uses TRBV9 with TRBJ2-5; D is uncertain. This CDR3 is 13 amino acids long. Looked up from germline, CDR1 is SGDLS and CDR2 is YYNGEE. DNA for the CDR3: TGTGCCAGCAGCGTAGATTGGGGTGAGACCCAGTGCTTC. This translates into CASSVDWGETQCF.

This clonotype was observed at least ten times. The chain has TRBV9 and TRBJ2-7, with D tentatively TRBD1 or TRBD2 (5 bases each). Germline V gene data show CDR1 as SGDLS and CDR2 as YYNGEE. Trimming removed 4 bases from V and 6 bases from J, with 17 bases in between. The CDR3 is 14 residues long. The CDR3 reads CASSFRDGIAEQYF. The CDR3 nucleotides are TGTGCCAGCAGCTTTCGGGACGGGATCGCCGAGCAGTACTTC. The entire variable domain, with the rest obtained from reference TRBV9 and TRBJ2-7, is as follows: DSGVTQTPKHLITATGQRVTLRCSPRSGDLSVYWYQQSLDQGLQFLIQYYNGEERAKGNILERFSAQQFPDLHSELNLSSLELGDSALYFCASSFRDGIAEQYFGPGTRLTVT.

Many counts were recorded for this clonotype. The V gene is TRBV27, the J gene TRBJ2-1; TRBD2 might be the D (6 bases). V gave up 5 bases and J gave up 3 bases, with 11 bases separating them. This CDR3 has 14 residues. Germline V gives CDR1 MNHEY, CDR2 SMNVEV (reference sequence). The CDR3 sequence is CASSPGRSYNEQFF. DNA of the CDR3: TGTGCCAGCAGTCCAGGGAGGAGCTACAATGAGCAGTTCTTC.

This clonotype was observed many times. This chain uses TRBV30 with TRBJ1-6; D remains unclear. The CDR3 spans 13 residues. The germline V gene has CDR1 GTSNPN and CDR2 SVGIG (reference sequence). V dropped 3 bases and J dropped 4 bases, with 7 bases sitting between them. Here the CDR3 DNA reads TGTGCCTGGAGAACGGAATATAATTCACCCCTCCACTTT. Encoded protein: CAWRTEYNSPLHF.

This clonotype appeared many times. The chain links TRBV28 to TRBJ2-5; 10 bases fit TRBD2. The CDR3 has 16 amino acids. After removal of 4 bases from V and 0 bases from J, the junction contained 5 bases not matched to a gene. Germline loops: CDR1 MDHEN, CDR2 SYDVKM. This CDR3 reads CASSSQAGGYQETQYF. Here the CDR3 DNA reads TGTGCCAGCAGTTCGCAAGCGGGAGGGTACCAAGAGACCCAGTACTTC.

There are many counts of this clonotype. The V and J genes are TRBV6-1 and TRBJ2-5, with 8 bases matching TRBD1. From germline, CDR1 is MNHNS and CDR2 SASEGT. Trimming at V came to 5 bases and at J to 5 bases, leaving 10 bases not matched to a gene. The CDR3 covers 15 residues. The CDR3 is CASSFTRTGKETQYF. CDR3 nucleotides: TGTGCCAGCAGTTTCACCCGGACAGGGAAGGAGACCCAGTACTTC.

This clonotype was counted many times. As DNA, the CDR3 is TGTGCCAGCAGCTTGCTCGGGACAAACTATGGCTACACCTTC. Its translation is CASSLLGTNYGYTF. V usage is TRBV5-4 and J usage is TRBJ1-2, with D possibly TRBD1 on 6 matching bases. Trimming took 1 base from V and 2 from J, leaving 9 bases between them. This CDR3 comprises 14 residues. Germline loops: CDR1 SGHNT, CDR2 YYREEE (reference sequence).

This clonotype appeared many times. This chain connects TRBV20-1 to TRBJ2-5, with D tentatively TRBD2 (6 bases). Per the germline V gene, CDR1 is DFQATT and CDR2 is SNEGSKA (reference sequence). CDR3 length: 15 amino acids. The V end was cut by 6 bases, the J end by 5 bases, with 22 bases between. The CDR3 coding sequence is TGCAGTGCCTCCCCCAACCCCGGGGGACCGGAGACCCAGTACTTC. It is translated as CSASPNPGGPETQYF.

This clonotype was seen at least ten times. The V and J genes are TRBV20-1 and TRBJ2-3; D remains unclear. V was trimmed by 4 bases and J by 1 base, leaving 12 bases between them. Germline V lookup: CDR1 DFQATT, CDR2 SNEGSKA (reference sequence). The CDR3 is 14 residues long. The CDR3 DNA reads TGCAGTGCTACTACCATTAGGGGCACAGATACGCAGTATTTT. Its protein is CSATTIRGTDTQYF.

Turning to this clonotype: This could be a read error, since a much larger clone is one nucleotide away. This chain connects TRBV28 to TRBJ1-1, with TRBD1 identical over 10 bases. Germline assignment: CDR1 MDHEN and CDR2 SYDVKM. The CDR3 has 17 residues. The V segment lost 3 bases and the J segment 4 bases; nucleotides outside the gene matches: 11. CDR3 amino acids: CASSFPNTRTGGTEAFF. In nucleotides, the CDR3 is TGTGCCAGCAGTTTCCCGAATACCCGGACAGGGGGCACTGAAGCTTTCTTT.

This clonotype was counted ten times or more. This chain uses TRBV11-1 with TRBJ2-7; 8 bases map to TRBD2. The CDR3 spans 17 residues. Germline loops: CDR1 SGHAT, CDR2 FQDESV (reference sequence). V lost 3 bases and J lost 5; bases outside the gene matches: 15. Here the CDR3 reads CASSFATSGSFFHEQYF. In DNA, the CDR3 is TGTGCCAGCAGCTTCGCCACGAGCGGGAGTTTCTTCCACGAGCAGTACTTC. Looking up the rest from reference TRBV11-1 and TRBJ2-7 gives the full variable domain: EAEVAQSPRYKITEKSQAVAFWCDPISGHATLYWYRQILGQGPELLVQFQDESVVDDSQLPKDRFSAERLKGVDSTLKIQPAELGDSAMYLCASSFATSGSFFHEQYFGPGTRLTVT.

The chain employs TRBV5-1 and TRBJ2-7; 7 bases are shared with TRBD1. The germline CDR1 and CDR2 sequences are SGHRS and YFSETQ. After removal of 4 bases from V and 3 bases from J, the junction contained 7 bases not matched to a gene. CDR3 size: 14 residues. DNA for the CDR3: TGCGCCAGCAGCCCGGTGACAGGGAACTACGAGCAGTACTTC. This translates into CASSPVTGNYEQYF.

The sample holds many counts of this clonotype. CDR3 DNA sequence: TGTGCCAGCAGGGAAGGACTAGCGGGAGCTAATGAGCAGTTCTTC. Encoded protein: CASREGLAGANEQFF. The V call is TRBV7-3, the J call TRBJ2-1; 13 bases fit TRBD2. This CDR3 contains 15 residues. From germline, CDR1 is SGHTA and CDR2 FQGTGA. The V and J ends lost 6 bases and 7 bases, in that order; junction bases with no gene match: 6.

This clonotype was seen at least ten times. The chain links TRBV15 to TRBJ2-7, with 7 bases lining up with TRBD1. The CDR3 covers 16 residues. Germline V gene data show CDR1 as LNHNV and CDR2 as YYDKDF (reference sequence). J was trimmed by 3 bases and V by 0 bases; bases with no gene match: 8. CDR3 nucleotide sequence: TGTGCCACCAGCAGAGATTTTGGGACAGATCACTACGAGCAGTACTTC. Its protein product is CATSRDFGTDHYEQYF.

The CDR3 DNA is TGTGCCAGCAGTTTTGGACAGGGGAGGACTAATGAAAAACTGTTTTTT. Translating it yields CASSFGQGRTNEKLFF. This chain joins TRBV2 and TRBJ1-4; 9 bases align to TRBD1. V trimming: 5 bases; J trimming: 2 bases; junction bases outside the gene matches: 6. Germline CDR1 and CDR2: SNHLY and FYNNEI. This CDR3 comprises 16 residues. Variable domain in full (rest from reference TRBV2 and TRBJ1-4): EPEVTQTPSHQVTQMGQEVILRCVPISNHLYFYWYRQILGQKVEFLVSFYNNEISEKSEIFDDQFSVERPDGSNFTLKIRSTKLEDSAMYFCASSFGQGRTNEKLFFGSGTQLSVL.

This clonotype was counted ten times or more. The V call is TRBV28, the J call TRBJ2-5; no definite D call. CDR3 length: 14 residues. Looked up from germline, CDR1 is MDHEN and CDR2 is SYDVKM. The V end was cut by 10 bases, the J end by 0 bases, with 15 bases between. The CDR3 region is CATLSPKYQETQYF. DNA for the CDR3: TGTGCCACCCTCTCGCCGAAGTACCAAGAGACCCAGTACTTC.

This clonotype has a count of ten or more. CDR3 bases: TGTGCCAGCTACCAGGGTTCTGGCACTGAAGCTTTCTTT. Amino acid sequence: CASYQGSGTEAFF. The V gene is TRBV18, the J gene TRBJ1-1, with a possible D match to TRBD1 (5 bases). Germline-derived CDR1 and CDR2 are KGHSH and LQKENI. The CDR3 is 13 amino acids. V was shortened by 7 bases and J by 4 bases, with 13 bases between the two germline ends.